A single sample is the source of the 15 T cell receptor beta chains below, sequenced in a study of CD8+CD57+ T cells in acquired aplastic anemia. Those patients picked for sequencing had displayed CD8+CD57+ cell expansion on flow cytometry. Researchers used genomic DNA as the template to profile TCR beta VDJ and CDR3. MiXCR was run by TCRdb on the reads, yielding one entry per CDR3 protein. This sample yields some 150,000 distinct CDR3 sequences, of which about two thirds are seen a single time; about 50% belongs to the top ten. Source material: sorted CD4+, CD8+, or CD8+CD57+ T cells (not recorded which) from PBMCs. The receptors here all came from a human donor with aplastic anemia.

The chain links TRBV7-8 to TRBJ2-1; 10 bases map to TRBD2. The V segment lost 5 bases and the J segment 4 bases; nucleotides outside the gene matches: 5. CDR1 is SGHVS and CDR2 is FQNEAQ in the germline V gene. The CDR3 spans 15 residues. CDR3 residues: CASSPGTSAYNEQFF. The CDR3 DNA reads TGTGCCAGCAGCCCGGGGACTAGCGCATACAATGAGCAGTTCTTC.

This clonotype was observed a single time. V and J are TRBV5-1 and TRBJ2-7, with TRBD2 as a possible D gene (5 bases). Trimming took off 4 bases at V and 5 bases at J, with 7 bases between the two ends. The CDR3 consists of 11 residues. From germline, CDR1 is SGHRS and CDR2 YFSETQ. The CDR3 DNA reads TGCGCCAGCAGCGCGGGCGACGAGCAGTACTTC. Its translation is CASSAGDEQYF.

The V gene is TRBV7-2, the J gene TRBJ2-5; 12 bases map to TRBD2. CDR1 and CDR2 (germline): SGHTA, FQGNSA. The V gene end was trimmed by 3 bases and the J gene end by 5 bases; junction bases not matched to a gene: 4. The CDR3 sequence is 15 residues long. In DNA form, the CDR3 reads TGTGCCAGCAGCTTCACTAGCGGGAGGCTGGAGACCCAGTACTTC. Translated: CASSFTSGRLETQYF.

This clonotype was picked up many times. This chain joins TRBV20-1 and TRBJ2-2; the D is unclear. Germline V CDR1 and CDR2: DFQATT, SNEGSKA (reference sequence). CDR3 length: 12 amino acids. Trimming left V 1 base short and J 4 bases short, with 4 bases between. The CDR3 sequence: CSARVGTGELFF. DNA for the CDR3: TGCAGTGCTAGAGTGGGCACCGGGGAGCTGTTTTTT.

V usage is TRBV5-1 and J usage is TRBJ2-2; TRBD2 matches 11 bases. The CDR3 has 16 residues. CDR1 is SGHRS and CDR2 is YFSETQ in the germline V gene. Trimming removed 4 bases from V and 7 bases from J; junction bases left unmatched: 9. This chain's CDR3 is CASSVLAGEKIGELFF. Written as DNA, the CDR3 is TGCGCCAGCAGCGTACTAGCGGGAGAGAAAATCGGGGAGCTGTTTTTT.

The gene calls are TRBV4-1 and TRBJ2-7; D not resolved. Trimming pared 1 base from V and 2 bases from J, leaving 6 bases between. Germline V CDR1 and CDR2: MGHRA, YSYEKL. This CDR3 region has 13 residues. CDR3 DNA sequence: TGCGCCAGCAGCCAAGCGGGTGCCTACGAGCAGTACTTC. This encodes CASSQAGAYEQYF.

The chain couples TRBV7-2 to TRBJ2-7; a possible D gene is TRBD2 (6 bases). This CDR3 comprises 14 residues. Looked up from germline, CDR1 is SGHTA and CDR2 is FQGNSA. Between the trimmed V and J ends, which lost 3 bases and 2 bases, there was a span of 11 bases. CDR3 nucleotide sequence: TGTGCCAGCAGCTTCGGGGACTTGACCTACGAGCAGTACTTC. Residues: CASSFGDLTYEQYF.

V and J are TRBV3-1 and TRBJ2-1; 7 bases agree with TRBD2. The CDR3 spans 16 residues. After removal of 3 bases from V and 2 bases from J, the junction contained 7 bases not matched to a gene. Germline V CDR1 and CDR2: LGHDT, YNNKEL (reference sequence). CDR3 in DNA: TGTGCCAGCAGCCAGGGACCTAGCGGTACCTACAATGAGCAGTTCTTC. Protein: CASSQGPSGTYNEQFF.

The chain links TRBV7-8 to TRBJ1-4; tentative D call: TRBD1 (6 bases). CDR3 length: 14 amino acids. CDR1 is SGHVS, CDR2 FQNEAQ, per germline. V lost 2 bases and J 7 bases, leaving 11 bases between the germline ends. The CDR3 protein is CASSLNRAGEKLFF. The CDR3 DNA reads TGTGCCAGCAGCTTAAACAGGGCGGGTGAAAAACTGTTTTTT.

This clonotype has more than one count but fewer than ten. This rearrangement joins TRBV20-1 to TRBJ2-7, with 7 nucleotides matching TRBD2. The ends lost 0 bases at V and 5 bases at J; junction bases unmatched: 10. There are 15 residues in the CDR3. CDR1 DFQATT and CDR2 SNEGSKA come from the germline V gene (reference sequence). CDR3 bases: TGCAGTGCTAGAGATCCGACGGGAGGAACTAACGAGCAGTACTTC. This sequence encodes CSARDPTGGTNEQYF.

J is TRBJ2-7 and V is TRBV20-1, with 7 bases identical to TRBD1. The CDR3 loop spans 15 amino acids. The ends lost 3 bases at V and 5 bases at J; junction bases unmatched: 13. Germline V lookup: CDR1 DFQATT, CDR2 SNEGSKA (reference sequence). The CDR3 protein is CSARPFNRGRDEQYF. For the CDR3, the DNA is TGCAGTGCTAGGCCTTTCAACAGGGGCAGGGACGAGCAGTACTTC.

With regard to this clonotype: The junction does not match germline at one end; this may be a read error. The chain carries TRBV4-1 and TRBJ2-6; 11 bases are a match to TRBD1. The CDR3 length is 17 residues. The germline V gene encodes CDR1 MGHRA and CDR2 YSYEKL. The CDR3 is CASSWTGGPSRANVLTF. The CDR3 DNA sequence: TGTGCCAGCAGCTGGACAGGGGGCCCTTCAAGGGCCAACGTCCTGACTTTC.

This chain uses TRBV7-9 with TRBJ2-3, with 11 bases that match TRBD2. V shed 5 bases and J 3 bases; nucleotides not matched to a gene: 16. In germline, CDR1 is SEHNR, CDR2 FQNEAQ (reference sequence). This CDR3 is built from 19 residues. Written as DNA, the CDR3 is TGTGCCAGCAGCCCCGACCGGCTAGCGGGGGGTGTCAGGACAGATACGCAGTATTTT. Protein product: CASSPDRLAGGVRTDTQYF. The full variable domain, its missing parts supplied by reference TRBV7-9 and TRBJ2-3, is DTGVSQNPRHKITKRGQNVTFRCDPISEHNRLYWYRQTLGQGPEFLTYFQNEAQLEKSRLLSDRFSAERPKGSFSTLEIQRTEQGDSAMYLCASSPDRLAGGVRTDTQYFGPGTRLTVL.

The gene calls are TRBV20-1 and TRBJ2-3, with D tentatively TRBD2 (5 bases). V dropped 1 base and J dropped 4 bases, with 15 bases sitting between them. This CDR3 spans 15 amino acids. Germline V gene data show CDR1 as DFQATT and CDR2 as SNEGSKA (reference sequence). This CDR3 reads CSARVLGKGADTQYF. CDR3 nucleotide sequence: TGCAGTGCTAGAGTGCTCGGGAAGGGTGCAGATACGCAGTATTTT.

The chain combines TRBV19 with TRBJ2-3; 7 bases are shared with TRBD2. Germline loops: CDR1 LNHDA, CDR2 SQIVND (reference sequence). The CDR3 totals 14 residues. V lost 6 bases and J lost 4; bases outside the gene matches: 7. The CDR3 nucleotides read TGTGCCAGTAGGTCGGGAGGTGCGTCAGATACGCAGTATTTT. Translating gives CASRSGGASDTQYF. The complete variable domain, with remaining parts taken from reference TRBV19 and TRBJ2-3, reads DGGITQSPKYLFRKEGQNVTLSCEQNLNHDAMYWYRQDPGQGLRLIYYSQIVNDFQKGDIAEGYSVSREKKESFPLTVTSAQKNPTAFYLCASRSGGASDTQYFGPGTRLTVL.